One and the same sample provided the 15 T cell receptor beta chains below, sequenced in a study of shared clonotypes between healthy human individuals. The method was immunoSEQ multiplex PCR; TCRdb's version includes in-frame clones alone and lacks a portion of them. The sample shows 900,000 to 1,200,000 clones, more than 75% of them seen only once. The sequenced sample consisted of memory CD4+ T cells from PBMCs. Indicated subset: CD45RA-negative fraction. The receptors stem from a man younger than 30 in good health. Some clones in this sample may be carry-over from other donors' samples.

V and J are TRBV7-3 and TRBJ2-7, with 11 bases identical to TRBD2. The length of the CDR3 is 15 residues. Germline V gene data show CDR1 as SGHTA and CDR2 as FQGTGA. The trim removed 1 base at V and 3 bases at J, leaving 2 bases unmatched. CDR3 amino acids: CASSLMGTSGYEQYF. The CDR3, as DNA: TGTGCCAGCAGCTTAATGGGGACTAGCGGCTACGAGCAGTACTTC.

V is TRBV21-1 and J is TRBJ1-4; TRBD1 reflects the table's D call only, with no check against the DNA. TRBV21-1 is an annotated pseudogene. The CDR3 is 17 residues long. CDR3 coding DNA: TGTGCCAGCAGCTCTGACAGGGGCCGCGCAACTAATGAAAAACTGTTTTTT. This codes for CASSSDRGRATNEKLFF.

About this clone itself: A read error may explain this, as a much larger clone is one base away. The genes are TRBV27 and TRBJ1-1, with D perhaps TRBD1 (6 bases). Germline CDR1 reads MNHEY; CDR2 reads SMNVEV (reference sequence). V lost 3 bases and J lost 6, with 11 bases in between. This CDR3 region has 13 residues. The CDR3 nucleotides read TGTGCCAGCAGTTTCAACAGGGACGCTGAAGCTTTCTTT. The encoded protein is CASSFNRDAEAFF.

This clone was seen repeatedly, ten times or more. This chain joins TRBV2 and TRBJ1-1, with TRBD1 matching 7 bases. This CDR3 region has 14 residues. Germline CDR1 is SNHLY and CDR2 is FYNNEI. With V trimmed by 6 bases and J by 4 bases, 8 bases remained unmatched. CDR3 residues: CASRGPTGVTEAFF. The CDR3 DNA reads TGTGCCAGCAGGGGGCCTACAGGGGTCACTGAAGCTTTCTTT.

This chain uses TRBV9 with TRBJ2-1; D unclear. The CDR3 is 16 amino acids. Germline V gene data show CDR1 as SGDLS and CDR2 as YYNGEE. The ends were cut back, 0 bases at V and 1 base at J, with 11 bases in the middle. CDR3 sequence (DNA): TGTGCCAGCAGCGTAGATTTCTCCCCTTCCTACAATGAGCAGTTCTTC. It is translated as CASSVDFSPSYNEQFF.

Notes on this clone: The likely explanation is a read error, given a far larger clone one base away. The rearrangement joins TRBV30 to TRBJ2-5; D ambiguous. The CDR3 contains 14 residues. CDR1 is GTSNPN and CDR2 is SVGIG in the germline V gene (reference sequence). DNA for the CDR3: TGTGCCTGGAGGAGGCTCCTGTACCAAGAGGCCCAGTACTTC. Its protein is CAWRRLLYQEAQYF.

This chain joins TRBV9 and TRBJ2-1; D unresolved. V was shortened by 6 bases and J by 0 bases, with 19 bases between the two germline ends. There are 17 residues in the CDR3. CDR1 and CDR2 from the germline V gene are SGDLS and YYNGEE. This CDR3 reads CASTPPRAHSSYNEQFF. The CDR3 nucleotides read TGTGCCAGCACCCCCCCCCGGGCTCACAGCTCCTACAATGAGCAGTTCTTC.

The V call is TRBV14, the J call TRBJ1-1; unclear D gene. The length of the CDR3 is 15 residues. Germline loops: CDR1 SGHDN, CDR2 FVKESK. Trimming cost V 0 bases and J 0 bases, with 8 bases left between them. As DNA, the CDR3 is TGTGCCAGCAGCCAAGATTGGGCGGTGAACACTGAAGCTTTCTTT. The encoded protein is CASSQDWAVNTEAFF.

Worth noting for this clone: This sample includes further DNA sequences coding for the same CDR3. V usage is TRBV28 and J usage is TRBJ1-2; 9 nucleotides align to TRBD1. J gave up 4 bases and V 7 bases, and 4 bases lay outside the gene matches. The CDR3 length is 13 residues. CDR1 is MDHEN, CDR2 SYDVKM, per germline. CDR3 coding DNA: TGTGCCAGCACAAAGACAGGGGGCTATGGCTACACCTTC. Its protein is CASTKTGGYGYTF.

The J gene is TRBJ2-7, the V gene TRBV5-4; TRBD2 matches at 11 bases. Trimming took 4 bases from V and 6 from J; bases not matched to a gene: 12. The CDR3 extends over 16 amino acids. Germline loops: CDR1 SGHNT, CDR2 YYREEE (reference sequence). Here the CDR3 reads CASSPLAGASVSEQYF. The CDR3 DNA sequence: TGTGCCAGCAGCCCACTAGCGGGAGCCTCCGTGTCCGAGCAGTACTTC. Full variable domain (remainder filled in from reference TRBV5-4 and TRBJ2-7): ETGVTQSPTHLIKTRGQQVTLRCSSQSGHNTVSWYQQALGQGPQFIFQYYREEENGRGNFPPRFSGLQFPNYSSELNVNALELDDSALYLCASSPLAGASVSEQYFGPGTRLTVT.

This CDR3 reads CASSEQTQDQPQHF. DNA for the CDR3: TGTGCCAGCAGTGAACAAACCCAAGATCAGCCCCAGCATTTT. The rearrangement uses TRBV2 and TRBJ1-5; no clear D gene. V was shortened by 2 bases and J by 5 bases, with 10 bases between the two germline ends. This CDR3 is built from 14 residues. Per the germline V gene, CDR1 is SNHLY and CDR2 is FYNNEI.

Here the CDR3 reads CASSSTSGAGELFF. CDR3 in DNA: TGTGCCAGCAGCTCCACTTCGGGGGCCGGGGAGCTGTTTTTT. The V call is TRBV11-2, the J call TRBJ2-2; the D gene is possibly TRBD2 (6 bases). V dropped 4 bases and J dropped 6 bases, with 12 bases sitting between them. Germline-derived CDR1 and CDR2 are SGHAT and FQNNGV. There are 14 residues in the CDR3.

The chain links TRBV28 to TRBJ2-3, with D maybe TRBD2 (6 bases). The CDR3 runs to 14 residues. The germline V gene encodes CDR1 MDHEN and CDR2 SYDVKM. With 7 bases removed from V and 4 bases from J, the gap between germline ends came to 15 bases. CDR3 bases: TGTGCCAGCATCGACTCCCGGAGGGCAGATACGCAGTATTTT. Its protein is CASIDSRRADTQYF.

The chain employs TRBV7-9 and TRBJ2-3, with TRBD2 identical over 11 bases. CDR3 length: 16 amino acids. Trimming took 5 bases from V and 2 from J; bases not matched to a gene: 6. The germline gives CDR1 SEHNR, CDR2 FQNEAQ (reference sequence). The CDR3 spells CASSRPGLAVTDTQYF. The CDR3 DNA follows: TGTGCCAGCAGCCGACCGGGACTAGCGGTCACAGATACGCAGTATTTT.

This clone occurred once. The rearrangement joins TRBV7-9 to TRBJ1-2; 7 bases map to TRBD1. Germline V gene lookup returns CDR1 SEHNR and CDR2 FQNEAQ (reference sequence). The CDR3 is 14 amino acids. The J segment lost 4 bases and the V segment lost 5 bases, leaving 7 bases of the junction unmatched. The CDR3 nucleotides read TGTGCCAGCAGCCCACGGGGACAGACCTATGGCTACACCTTC. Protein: CASSPRGQTYGYTF.